These 32 T cell receptor beta chains were sequenced from one sample in a study of Graves' ophthalmopathy and Graves' hyperthyroidism. RNA transcripts were the source from which TCR beta CDR3 regions were amplified. First-round RT-PCR used HTBI primers; second-round multiplex PCR followed. TCRdb redid the calling of the multiplex PCR reads with MiXCR, one entry per CDR3 protein. The profile shows roughly 380,000 distinct CDR3 sequences, approximately 15% of them singletons. The sample was peripheral blood. The receptors derive from a woman aged 18 to 35 with stable Graves' hyperthyroidism.

At least ten counts were recorded for this clonotype. The V gene is TRBV6-2 or TRBV6-3, the J gene TRBJ1-2; 7 bases fit TRBD1. The CDR3 sequence is 16 residues long. Germline assignment: CDR1 MNHEY and CDR2 SVGEGT. With V trimmed by 5 bases and J by 0 bases, 9 bases remained unmatched. The CDR3 region is CASSGLRDSPNYGYTF. The CDR3 region has the DNA TGTGCCAGCAGTGGACTTCGGGACAGTCCTAACTATGGCTACACCTTC.

The chain joins TRBV5-4 to TRBJ2-2, with D possibly being TRBD1 (6 bases). V lost 0 bases, J lost 3 bases, and 9 bases lay in between. CDR1 is SGHNT, CDR2 YYREEE, per germline (reference sequence). The CDR3 totals 15 residues. The CDR3 region is CASSLVTGYTGELFF. In DNA form, the CDR3 reads TGTGCCAGCAGCTTGGTTACAGGGTACACCGGGGAGCTGTTTTTT.

To note about this clonotype: An end of the junction does not agree with germline; a read error may underlie this. The genes are TRBV10-3 and TRBJ1-3; no clear D gene. Germline CDR1 and CDR2: ENHRY and SYGVKD. CDR3 length: 14 residues. DNA of the CDR3: TGTGCCATCAGTGAGGAAGTGCCTGGAGACACCATATATTTT. Translation: CAISEEVPGDTIYF.

This clonotype has a count of ten or more. This chain connects TRBV15 to TRBJ1-2, with no clear D. V was trimmed by 4 bases and J by 4 bases, leaving 10 bases between them. CDR3 length: 13 amino acids. The germline gives CDR1 LNHNV, CDR2 YYDKDF (reference sequence). CDR3 nucleotides: TGTGCCACCAGCAAAGACACGGGCTATGGCTACACCTTC. Translating it yields CATSKDTGYGYTF.

This clonotype was seen at least ten times. The V call is TRBV24-1, the J call TRBJ1-2, with TRBD1 matching 7 bases. The CDR3 has 13 amino acids. Germline trimming cut 7 bases from V and 8 bases from J; bases unmatched to any gene: 9. CDR1 KGHDR and CDR2 SFDVKD come from the germline V gene. The CDR3 DNA reads TGTGCCACCAGGGGAGACAGGGTGGGCGGCTACACCTTC. As protein: CATRGDRVGGYTF.

Ten or more counts support this clonotype. The rearrangement uses TRBV10-1 and TRBJ1-1; TRBD1 aligns across 7 bases. The CDR3 loop spans 13 amino acids. Trimming removed 2 bases from V and 8 bases from J; junction bases left unmatched: 5. From germline, CDR1 is WNHNN and CDR2 SYGVQD (reference sequence). CDR3 amino acids: CASSEKIQGEAFF. The CDR3 DNA reads TGCGCCAGCAGTGAGAAGATACAGGGGGAAGCTTTCTTT.

This clonotype came up many times. The chain links TRBV7-2 to TRBJ2-5, with 7 bases identical to TRBD2. The CDR3 contains 16 residues. V was pared by 0 bases and J by 0 bases, with 4 bases of the junction left unmatched. Per germline, CDR1 SGHTA and CDR2 FQGNSA. The CDR3 reads CASSLASSGYQETQYF. CDR3 in DNA: TGTGCCAGCAGCTTAGCGTCTAGCGGCTACCAAGAGACCCAGTACTTC.

The rearrangement uses TRBV9 and TRBJ2-3; the match to TRBD2 covers 14 bases. The CDR3 is 16 amino acids. V was pared by 3 bases and J by 4 bases, with 4 bases of the junction left unmatched. Germline values: CDR1 SGDLS, CDR2 YYNGEE. CDR3 DNA: TGTGCCAGCAGCGAGGGACTAGCGGGGGTATCAGATACGCAGTATTTT. This codes for CASSEGLAGVSDTQYF.

The rearrangement links TRBV7-2 to TRBJ2-7; 9 nucleotides match TRBD2. The germline V gene encodes CDR1 SGHTA and CDR2 FQGNSA. CDR3 size: 15 residues. J gave up 2 bases and V 1 base, and 3 bases lay outside the gene matches. CDR3 loop: CASSLVGGRAYEQYF. Written as DNA, the CDR3 is TGTGCCAGCAGCTTAGTAGGCGGGAGGGCCTACGAGCAGTACTTC. Full variable domain (outside the CDR3, taken from reference TRBV7-2 and TRBJ2-7): GAGVSQSPSNKVTEKGKDVELRCDPISGHTALYWYRQSLGQGLEFLIYFQGNSAPDKSGLPSDRFSAERTGGSVSTLTIQRTQQEDSAVYLCASSLVGGRAYEQYFGPGTRLTVT.

As to this clonotype: One base away lies a much larger clone, so this may be a sequencing read error. This chain connects TRBV20-1 to TRBJ1-1; the D gene is possibly TRBD1 (6 bases). Germline V lookup: CDR1 DFQATT, CDR2 SNEGSKA (reference sequence). The CDR3 contains 16 residues. For the CDR3, the DNA is TGCAGTGCCCCCGGGACACCATGGGAAATGAACACTGAATCTTTCTTT. It translates to CSAPGTPWEMNTESFF.

The V call is TRBV6-1, the J call TRBJ2-2, with 11 nucleotides matching TRBD2. Trimming removed 3 bases from V and 6 bases from J; junction bases left unmatched: 9. The CDR3 is 17 residues long. Germline V gene lookup returns CDR1 MNHNS and CDR2 SASEGT. In DNA form, the CDR3 reads TGTGCCAGCAGTGATACCCTAGCGGGGGGCCCGTCCGGGGAGCTGTTTTTT. Its protein is CASSDTLAGGPSGELFF.

This chain connects TRBV7-3 to TRBJ2-5; 9 bases agree with TRBD2. The CDR3 has 16 residues. The trim removed 1 base at V and 2 bases at J, leaving 5 bases unmatched. The germline gives CDR1 SGHTA, CDR2 FQGTGA. CDR3 sequence (DNA): TGTGCCAGCAGCTTAAGCGTGACTAGCGGACAAGAGACCCAGTACTTC. This translates into CASSLSVTSGQETQYF.

This clonotype was seen many times. The rearrangement uses TRBV9 and TRBJ1-1, with D unclear. V was pared by 1 base and J by 3 bases, with 13 bases between. Looked up from germline, CDR1 is SGDLS and CDR2 is YYNGEE. The CDR3 length is 15 residues. CDR3 region: CASSVIGPGDTEAFF. The CDR3 bases are TGTGCCAGCAGCGTAATTGGACCCGGGGACACTGAAGCTTTCTTT.

Ten or more counts support this clonotype. As DNA, the CDR3 is TGTGCCAGCAGGAATCAAGGGGAGACCCAGTACTTC. Translation: CASRNQGETQYF. This sequence joins TRBV2 and TRBJ2-5; D unclear. The CDR3 sequence is 12 residues long. V shed 6 bases and J shed 5 bases, with 10 bases lying between them. Germline CDR1 SNHLY, CDR2 FYNNEI.

This sequence joins TRBV6-5 and TRBJ2-7, with 8 bases fitting TRBD1. The V segment lost 0 bases and the J segment 3 bases; nucleotides outside the gene matches: 7. CDR3 length: 16 amino acids. The germline CDR1 and CDR2 sequences are MNHEY and SVGAGI. The CDR3 nucleotides read TGTGCCAGCAGTTACTCCCGGGACAGGAACAGCTACGAGCAGTACTTC. It codes for CASSYSRDRNSYEQYF.

Concerning this clonotype itself: A much larger clone differs from this one at a single base, so this may be a read error. The final CDR3 position lacks the conserved phenylalanine or tryptophan, pointing to a likely read error. The rearrangement links TRBV4-1 to TRBJ2-7; the D is unclear. The CDR3 has 14 residues. Germline values: CDR1 MGHRA, CDR2 YSYEKL. The V gene lost 3 bases and the J gene lost 5 bases, with 14 bases spanning the gap. The CDR3 DNA follows: TGCGCCAGCAGCCAGTCCGGGTTCTGGCACGAGCAGTACTAC. This sequence encodes CASSQSGFWHEQYY.

This clonotype was observed many times. V usage is TRBV12-3 or TRBV12-4 and J usage is TRBJ2-5; D tentatively reads TRBD1 or TRBD2 (6 bases each). Trimming removed 4 bases from V and 5 bases from J, with 11 bases in between. The CDR3 extends over 13 amino acids. The CDR3 DNA reads as TGTGCCAGCAGTTGGGGGGCGCGGGAGACCCAGTACTTC. Translated, it gives CASSWGARETQYF.

This clonotype was counted many times. V gene TRBV13 combines with J gene TRBJ1-2, with 9 positions matching TRBD1. The CDR3 extends over 17 amino acids. Looked up from germline, CDR1 is PRHDT and CDR2 is FYEKMQ (reference sequence). Trimming removed 0 bases from V and 4 bases from J; junction bases left unmatched: 9. The CDR3 DNA reads TGTGCCAGCAGCTTAGGCCTGGGGACAGGGACATTCTATGGCTACACCTTC. Its translation is CASSLGLGTGTFYGYTF.

There are many counts of this clonotype. The chain links TRBV6-1 to TRBJ1-5; a possible D gene is TRBD1 (5 bases). CDR1 is MNHNS and CDR2 is SASEGT in the germline V gene. Trimming took off 7 bases at V and 0 bases at J, with 16 bases between the two ends. The CDR3 consists of 16 residues. This CDR3 is CASKSAREYSNQPQHF. The CDR3 DNA is TGTGCCAGCAAATCCGCCAGGGAGTATAGCAATCAGCCCCAGCATTTT.

At least ten counts were recorded for this clonotype. The chain couples TRBV6-2 or TRBV6-3 to TRBJ2-7; possibly TRBD1 or TRBD2 for D (5 bases each). Germline CDR1 and CDR2: MNHEY and SVGEGT. The CDR3 spans 15 residues. Trimming pared 1 base from V and 3 bases from J, leaving 13 bases between. In nucleotides, the CDR3 is TGTGCCAGCAGTTACTTTGGGACGGATCTCTACGAGCAGTACTTC. Protein: CASSYFGTDLYEQYF.

This clonotype was seen at least ten times. The chain joins TRBV20-1 to TRBJ1-2; D not resolved. This CDR3 region has 11 residues. Trimming took 3 bases from V and 8 from J, leaving 10 bases between them. Germline V gene data show CDR1 as DFQATT and CDR2 as SNEGSKA (reference sequence). The CDR3 is CSASHSGGYTF. DNA of the CDR3: TGCAGTGCTAGCCACAGCGGCGGCTACACCTTC.

This clonotype was seen many times. This sequence joins TRBV6-2 or TRBV6-3 and TRBJ2-7; 11 bases match TRBD2. The CDR3 contains 16 residues. Germline V CDR1 and CDR2: MNHEY, SVGEGT. Trimming at V came to 2 bases and at J to 0 bases, leaving 3 bases not matched to a gene. Written as DNA, the CDR3 is TGTGCCAGCAGTTACCCGGGACTAGCGGTCTCCTACGAGCAGTACTTC. Protein sequence: CASSYPGLAVSYEQYF.

This clonotype was counted many times. V gene TRBV24-1 combines with J gene TRBJ2-5; TRBD1 is a possible D gene (6 bases). Germline V gives CDR1 KGHDR, CDR2 SFDVKD. Trimming removed 4 bases from V and 4 bases from J, with 12 bases in between. The CDR3 has 14 amino acids. The CDR3 region has the DNA TGTGCCACCAGTGACCCAACAGGGCCAGAGACCCAGTACTTC. Amino acid sequence: CATSDPTGPETQYF.

This clonotype was counted many times. This rearrangement joins TRBV20-1 to TRBJ1-2; D is unresolved. The CDR3 runs to 15 residues. The V gene's germline CDR1 is DFQATT and CDR2 SNEGSKA (reference sequence). The V gene lost 3 bases and the J gene lost 5 bases, with 19 bases spanning the gap. CDR3 coding DNA: TGCAGTGCTAGGGGTACAGCTCCGGATTCATATGGCTACACCTTC. Protein: CSARGTAPDSYGYTF.

The sample holds many counts of this clonotype. The CDR3 spells CAISGGINYGYTF. Here the CDR3 DNA reads TGTGCCATTTCAGGGGGTATTAACTATGGCTACACCTTC. The rearrangement joins TRBV28 to TRBJ1-2; 7 bases are shared with TRBD1. Germline V gene sequence: CDR1 MDHEN, CDR2 SYDVKM. The CDR3 consists of 13 residues. Trimming removed 10 bases from V and 1 base from J; junction bases left unmatched: 6.

The chain couples TRBV19 to TRBJ1-1; D is possibly TRBD1 (6 bases). This CDR3 region has 17 residues. Trimming took off 5 bases at V and 2 bases at J, with 21 bases between the two ends. Germline assignment: CDR1 LNHDA and CDR2 SQIVND (reference sequence). CDR3 loop: CASSAGTGAGENTEAFF. CDR3 in DNA: TGTGCCAGTAGTGCGGGGACCGGGGCAGGGGAAAACACTGAAGCTTTCTTT.

In this sample, this clonotype turned up many times. The chain links TRBV2 to TRBJ2-4; 8 positions agree with TRBD2. Losses at the gene ends were 2 bases for V and 4 bases for J; bases not matched to a gene: 4. Germline values: CDR1 SNHLY, CDR2 FYNNEI. This CDR3 is 15 amino acids long. CDR3 DNA sequence: TGTGCCAGCAGTGAACCCGGGGGGGCGAAAAACATTCAGTACTTC. Its protein is CASSEPGGAKNIQYF.

This clonotype was recorded at least ten times. J is TRBJ1-6 and V is TRBV5-5; D might be TRBD1 (6 bases). Trimming took 0 bases from V and 7 from J, leaving 23 bases between them. CDR1 is SGHKS and CDR2 is YYEKEE in the germline V gene (reference sequence). There are 19 residues in the CDR3. CDR3 sequence reads: CASSLGPLGGTAVNSPLHF. CDR3 coding DNA: TGTGCCAGCAGCTTGGGACCCCTAGGGGGGACGGCGGTAAATTCACCCCTCCACTTT.

A few counts support this clonotype. The chain uses TRBV7-9 and TRBJ2-5; D perhaps matches TRBD2 (6 bases). Germline CDR1 is SEHNR and CDR2 is FQNEAQ (reference sequence). Trimming pared 6 bases from V and 0 bases from J, leaving 11 bases between. CDR3 size: 14 residues. In DNA form, the CDR3 reads TGTGCCAGCAGTATCGGGGGTTACCAAGAGACCCAGTACTTC. Encoded protein: CASSIGGYQETQYF.

J is TRBJ1-5 and V is TRBV6-1; D gene unclear. The germline gives CDR1 MNHNS, CDR2 SASEGT. The V and J ends lost 7 bases and 6 bases respectively, with 10 bases between them. The CDR3 has 12 amino acids. As DNA, the CDR3 is TGTGCCAGCACCCCCGGGGTTCAGCCCCAGCATTTT. Translating gives CASTPGVQPQHF.

This clonotype was counted many times. This sequence joins TRBV5-1 and TRBJ1-5, with a tentative D call TRBD1 (6 bases). CDR3 length: 15 residues. The germline V and J ends were trimmed by 4 bases and 2 bases, with 13 bases remaining between them. Germline assignment: CDR1 SGHRS and CDR2 YFSETQ. CDR3 in amino acids: CASSQQGGGNQPQHF. Here the CDR3 DNA reads TGCGCCAGCAGCCAACAGGGTGGGGGCAATCAGCCCCAGCATTTT.

This clonotype was seen ten or more times. V and J are TRBV19 and TRBJ1-3; D is uncertain. The V end lost 3 bases, the J end lost 0 bases, and 9 bases lay between the germline ends. Germline values: CDR1 LNHDA, CDR2 SQIVND (reference sequence). The CDR3 loop spans 15 amino acids. The CDR3 is CASSIGQPSGNTIYF. The CDR3 coding sequence is TGTGCCAGTAGTATCGGGCAGCCCTCTGGAAACACCATATATTTT.